What follows describes a single TCR beta chain. Antigen unknown. Three rounds of nested PCR, following a modified ARM-PCR protocol, produced the TCRbeta library. TCRdb ran MiXCR on the multiplex PCR reads and lists one entry per CDR3 protein. The sample gives roughly 150,000 distinct CDR3 sequences, around 61% of which show up once; roughly 20% is in the top ten. The source of the sample is a study of tumor and adjacent non-tumor tissue in lung cancer. Whole-study context: Patients were aged roughly 30 to 76, around ten men and about five women, stage I to III.

Overall study results and limits: Tumor repertoires had a smaller top 100 clone share than normal lung. Tumor tissue had significantly higher TCR diversity than normal lung.

RNA was extracted from bulk tissue without any cell sorting. This sequence was found in a man in his 60s with small cell lung cancer. Material for sequencing was lung tumor tissue.

The CDR3, as DNA: TGTGCCAGCAGCCAAGATTTAAGCGGGAGGGGAGAGACCCAGTACTTC. Amino acids: CASSQDLSGRGETQYF. The chain uses TRBV14 and TRBJ2-5; 10 bases are a match to TRBD2. The V segment lost 0 bases and the J segment 4 bases; nucleotides outside the gene matches: 5. This CDR3 spans 16 amino acids. The germline V gene has CDR1 SGHDN and CDR2 FVKESK.